A selection of T cell receptor beta chains follows, all from one sample in a study of blood T cell repertoires in COVID-19. Clones were sequenced by immunoSEQ multiplex PCR, and TCRdb holds only the in-frame ones, with some missing. The data contain hundreds of thousands of clones, about 89% of them singletons. The specimen was PBMCs or T cells enriched from blood (not recorded which). These receptor sequences come from a woman in her late teens or twenties who had recovered from COVID-19. The CDR3 runs from the conserved cysteine through the conserved F or W. D genes are given only for firm matches. Size is stated for part of the rows, as once, few or many counts, or as a class when the clone is expanded.

DNA: TGTGCCACCCCTCGGGGGAACACCGGGGAGCTGTTTTTT
CDR3: CATPRGNTGELFF
J: TRBJ2-2
D: .
length: 13
V: TRBV12-3/TRBV12-4
size: once

DNA: TGTGCCAGCAGCTTAAGTGGCGGGGGGACCGAGTTCTTC
CDR3: CASSLSGGGTEFF
J: TRBJ2-1
D: TRBD2
length: 13
V: TRBV7-3
size: .

DNA: TGTGCCAGCTCCCGTCCTCCGCCTGGCGGCACTGAAGCTTTCTTT
CDR3: CASSRPPPGGTEAFF
J: TRBJ1-1
D: .
length: 15
V: TRBV18
size: .

DNA: TGTGCCAGCAGTGGACAGTCTAACTATGGCTACACCTTC
CDR3: CASSGQSNYGYTF
J: TRBJ1-2
D: .
length: 13
V: TRBV6-6
size: .

DNA: TGTGCCAGCAGTTTGAGCTCCTACAATGAGCAGTTCTTC
CDR3: CASSLSSYNEQFF
J: TRBJ2-1
D: .
length: 13
V: TRBV27
size: few

DNA: TGTGCCAGCAGACCCGGGACTGGCTTTTACAATGAGCAGTTCTTC
CDR3: CASRPGTGFYNEQFF
J: TRBJ2-1
D: .
length: 15
V: TRBV27
size: once

DNA: TGTGCCAGCAGCCAAGGGAGCCGGGGGGCCAAAAACATTCAGTACTTC
CDR3: CASSQGSRGAKNIQYF
J: TRBJ2-4
D: .
length: 16
V: TRBV3-1/TRBV3-2
size: once

DNA: TGTGCCAGCAGCGTAGTGAGCTCTGGAAACACCATATATTTT
CDR3: CASSVVSSGNTIYF
J: TRBJ1-3
D: .
length: 14
V: TRBV9
size: .

DNA: TGTGCCAGCAACTTCTATTCTCCGTATGGCTACACCTTC
CDR3: CASNFYSPYGYTF
J: TRBJ1-2
D: .
length: 13
V: TRBV7-2
size: .

DNA: TGCGCCAGTAACACAGGGGCCGGCGATGGCTACACCTTC
CDR3: CASNTGAGDGYTF
J: TRBJ1-2
D: TRBD1
length: 13
V: TRBV5-1
size: .

DNA: TGTGCCAGCAGCTTAGAGGGGGGGGGCTCCTCCTACAATGAGCAGTTCTTC
CDR3: CASSLEGGGSSYNEQFF
J: TRBJ2-1
D: .
length: 17
V: TRBV11-2
size: .

DNA: TGCGCCAGCAGCCAGGACAGGGAGGGTGGCTACACCTTC
CDR3: CASSQDREGGYTF
J: TRBJ1-2
D: TRBD1
length: 13
V: TRBV4-1
size: .

DNA: TGCGCCAGCAGCCCAACAGGGACGAGGAACACTGAAGCTTTCTTT
CDR3: CASSPTGTRNTEAFF
J: TRBJ1-1
D: .
length: 15
V: TRBV5-1
size: few

DNA: TGCGCCAGCAGCCAAGACTGGGCCAGACCCCCGAACTTC
CDR3: CASSQDWARPPNF
J: TRBJ2-5
D: .
length: 13
V: TRBV4-1
size: .

DNA: TGTGCCAGCAGTTACTCACCGGATTCACCCCTCCACTTT
CDR3: CASSYSPDSPLHF
J: TRBJ1-6
D: .
length: 13
V: TRBV6-6
size: .

DNA: TGTGCCAGCAGCTTGGTTAGCGGCTCTGGCACCGGGGAGCTGTTTTTT
CDR3: CASSLVSGSGTGELFF
J: TRBJ2-2
D: .
length: 16
V: TRBV5-5
size: .

DNA: TGTGCCAGCAGTGAACAGGGATCTGACACTGAAGCTTTCTTT
CDR3: CASSEQGSDTEAFF
J: TRBJ1-1
D: .
length: 14
V: TRBV2
size: .

DNA: TGTGCCAGTAGCCCTGGGGGGAGCGTCGGCTACGAGCAGTACTTC
CDR3: CASSPGGSVGYEQYF
J: TRBJ2-7
D: .
length: 15
V: TRBV19
size: .

DNA: TGTGCCAGTATGGCAGCAGGGGTCAGCTACACCTTC
CDR3: CASMAAGVSYTF
J: TRBJ1-2
D: .
length: 12
V: TRBV19
size: .

DNA: TGTGCCAGCAGCCTCTCGACAGGTAACACTTCACCCCTCCACTTT
CDR3: CASSLSTGNTSPLHF
J: TRBJ1-6
D: .
length: 15
V: TRBV9
size: .

DNA: TGTGCCAGCAGTTTAGGAGGGTGGGACACTGAAGCTTTCTTT
CDR3: CASSLGGWDTEAFF
J: TRBJ1-1
D: .
length: 14
V: TRBV28
size: .

DNA: TGTGCCAGCTCCCTAGCGGATAATGAGCAGTTCTTC
CDR3: CASSLADNEQFF
J: TRBJ2-1
D: TRBD2
length: 12
V: TRBV11-3
size: few

DNA: TGTGCCAGCAGCCACGTGAGGGGAGGGAGGTATGGCTACACCTTC
CDR3: CASSHVRGGRYGYTF
J: TRBJ1-2
D: .
length: 15
V: TRBV3-1/TRBV3-2
size: .

DNA: TGTGCCAGCAGTTTGGCTAGCGGGAACACCGGGGAGCTGTTTTTT
CDR3: CASSLASGNTGELFF
J: TRBJ2-2
D: TRBD2
length: 15
V: TRBV6-2/TRBV6-3
size: .

DNA: TGCGCCAGCAGCCCGACTAGCGGGGGTTTGTACGAGCAGTACTTC
CDR3: CASSPTSGGLYEQYF
J: TRBJ2-7
D: TRBD2
length: 15
V: TRBV5-1
size: .

DNA: TGTGCCAGCAGCTCAACAGGGCCCGCTGGCTACACCTTC
CDR3: CASSSTGPAGYTF
J: TRBJ1-2
D: .
length: 13
V: TRBV7-9
size: .

DNA: TGTGCCAGCAGTTACGGGTCACAGGGTCCTTTCTTT
CDR3: CASSYGSQGPFF
J: TRBJ1-1
D: .
length: 12
V: TRBV6-2/TRBV6-3
size: .

DNA: TGTGCCAGCAGTGCCCATTCCGGGACAGGGGGAAACACTGAAGCTTTCTTT
CDR3: CASSAHSGTGGNTEAFF
J: TRBJ1-1
D: TRBD1
length: 17
V: TRBV25-1
size: .

DNA: TGTGCCAGCAGTCCGGGGGATGAGCAGTTCTTC
CDR3: CASSPGDEQFF
J: TRBJ2-1
D: .
length: 11
V: TRBV6-5
size: .

DNA: TGTGCCAGCAGTGAAGGACAGGGTCGCGAGCAGTACTTC
CDR3: CASSEGQGREQYF
J: TRBJ2-7
D: TRBD1
length: 13
V: TRBV6-1
size: .

DNA: TGCGCCAGCAGCTTCGGTCTGGAGCAGCCCCAGCATTTT
CDR3: CASSFGLEQPQHF
J: TRBJ1-5
D: .
length: 13
V: TRBV5-1
size: .

DNA: TGTGCCAGCGGACAGGGGGCGGCCGAGCAGTACTTC
CDR3: CASGQGAAEQYF
J: TRBJ2-7
D: TRBD1
length: 12
V: TRBV9
size: .

DNA: TGTGCCAGCAGTGTTCGGACAGGGGTGGCTTCACCCCTCCACTTT
CDR3: CASSVRTGVASPLHF
J: TRBJ1-6
D: TRBD1
length: 15
V: TRBV6-1
size: .

DNA: TGTGCCAGCAGCCCCACCTCGGGAGGGCCCATCACAGATACGCAGTATTTT
CDR3: CASSPTSGGPITDTQYF
J: TRBJ2-3
D: TRBD2
length: 17
V: TRBV9
size: .

DNA: TGTGCCAGCAGAGCAACAGGGTTTGCCGGGGAGCTGTTTTTT
CDR3: CASRATGFAGELFF
J: TRBJ2-2
D: .
length: 14
V: TRBV7-9
size: .

DNA: TGTGCCAGTAGTATGCGGGACAGGACCCCGAACACTGAAGCTTTCTTT
CDR3: CASSMRDRTPNTEAFF
J: TRBJ1-1
D: TRBD1
length: 16
V: TRBV19
size: .

DNA: TGCGCCAGCAGCTTAGAGAGCTCCTATAATTCACCCCTCCACTTT
CDR3: CASSLESSYNSPLHF
J: TRBJ1-6
D: .
length: 15
V: TRBV5-1
size: .

DNA: TGCGCCAGCAGCCAACCCGGGACTTCATCGCTGAACACTGAAGCTTTCTTT
CDR3: CASSQPGTSSLNTEAFF
J: TRBJ1-1
D: .
length: 17
V: TRBV4-1
size: once

DNA: TGTGCCAGCAGCCCTTGGGACAGTTCCTACGAGCAGTACTTC
CDR3: CASSPWDSSYEQYF
J: TRBJ2-7
D: TRBD1
length: 14
V: TRBV9
size: .

DNA: TGCAGTGCTCGTCAAGAGACCCAGTACTTC
CDR3: CSARQETQYF
J: TRBJ2-5
D: .
length: 10
V: TRBV20-1
size: once

DNA: TGTGCCAGCAGCTCGGGCTCTGGAAACACCATATATTTT
CDR3: CASSSGSGNTIYF
J: TRBJ1-3
D: .
length: 13
V: TRBV11-3
size: .

DNA: TGCGCCAGCAGCCCGATCCTAAGCGGGACAGATACGCAGTATTTT
CDR3: CASSPILSGTDTQYF
J: TRBJ2-3
D: .
length: 15
V: TRBV5-1
size: .

DNA: TGTGCCAGCAGCGCGACAGGGGGGGGCCGTGGCTACACCTTC
CDR3: CASSATGGGRGYTF
J: TRBJ1-2
D: TRBD1
length: 14
V: TRBV9
size: .

DNA: TGTGCTAGTGGAGAGAGTTTCTCTGGAAACACCATATATTTT
CDR3: CASGESFSGNTIYF
J: TRBJ1-3
D: .
length: 14
V: TRBV12-5
size: once

DNA: TGTGCCAGCAGCGTAGATCAGGTTAATGAAAAACTGTTTTTT
CDR3: CASSVDQVNEKLFF
J: TRBJ1-4
D: .
length: 14
V: TRBV9
size: .

DNA: TGTGCCAGCGGGGGACAGGGATTCACTGAAGCTTTCTTT
CDR3: CASGGQGFTEAFF
J: TRBJ1-1
D: TRBD1
length: 13
V: TRBV6-5
size: .

DNA: TGTGCCAGCAGTTACCTAGCTCCGAGCTCTGGAAACACCATATATTTT
CDR3: CASSYLAPSSGNTIYF
J: TRBJ1-3
D: .
length: 16
V: TRBV6-5
size: .

DNA: TGTGCCAGCAAAGCGACAGGCGGTCAGCCCCAGCATTTT
CDR3: CASKATGGQPQHF
J: TRBJ1-5
D: .
length: 13
V: TRBV2
size: .